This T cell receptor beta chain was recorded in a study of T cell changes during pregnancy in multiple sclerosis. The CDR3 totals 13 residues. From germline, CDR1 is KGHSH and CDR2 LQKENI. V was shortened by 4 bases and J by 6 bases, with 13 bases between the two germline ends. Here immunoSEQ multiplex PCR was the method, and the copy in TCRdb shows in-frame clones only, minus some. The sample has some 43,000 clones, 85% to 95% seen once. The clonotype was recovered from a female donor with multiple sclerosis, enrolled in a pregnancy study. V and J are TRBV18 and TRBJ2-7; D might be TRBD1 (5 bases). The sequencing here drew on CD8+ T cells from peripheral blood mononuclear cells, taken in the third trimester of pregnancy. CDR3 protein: CASSLAGQGEQYF. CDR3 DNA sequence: TGTGCCAGCTCACTAGCCGGGCAGGGCGAGCAGTACTTC.